These 26 T cell receptor beta chains came from one sample sequenced in a study of T cell repertoires in cytomegalovirus infection. Their target antigens are unknown. TCRdb ran MiXCR on the reads and lists one entry per CDR3 protein. The repertoire has 110,000 to 150,000 distinct CDR3 sequences, approximately 30% of them found once; the top ten carry around half. Here the sequenced sample was CD8+ T cells from cultured PBMCs, taken from culture after CMV antigen stimulation. These receptor sequences come from a human donor in good health (CMV status not recorded). Some clones in this sample may be carry-over from other donors' samples.

The rearrangement links TRBV28 to TRBJ2-2; D remains ambiguous. The CDR3 covers 11 residues. Germline V gives CDR1 MDHEN, CDR2 SYDVKM. V was pared by 7 bases and J by 6 bases, with 6 bases between. CDR3 nucleotide sequence: TGTGCCAGCACTTGGTCCGGGGAGCTGTTTTTT. It translates to CASTWSGELFF.

The V call is TRBV20-1, the J call TRBJ2-7; D call uncertain. CDR1 is DFQATT, CDR2 SNEGSKA, per germline (reference sequence). V gave up 5 bases and J gave up 4 bases, with 21 bases separating them. The CDR3 has 15 residues. For the CDR3, the DNA is TGCAGTGCTGTTGCCGCCGGGCCTATTCGGTACGAGCAGTACTTC. This codes for CSAVAAGPIRYEQYF.

This clonotype has only a few counts. The V and J genes are TRBV4-1 and TRBJ1-2, with a tentative D call TRBD1 (5 bases). Trimming shortened V by 2 bases and J by 8 bases, and 18 bases separated the two germline ends. From germline, CDR1 is MGHRA and CDR2 YSYEKL. This CDR3 region has 15 residues. CDR3 loop: CASSQSRRGGEGYTF. Written as DNA, the CDR3 is TGCGCCAGCAGCCAAAGCCGCCGGGGGGGTGAAGGCTACACCTTC.

This clonotype has only a few counts. This sequence joins TRBV4-1 and TRBJ1-1, with TRBD1 matching 10 bases. The germline CDR1 and CDR2 sequences are MGHRA and YSYEKL. This CDR3 contains 14 residues. After removal of 1 base from V and 11 bases from J, the junction contained 7 bases not matched to a gene. The CDR3 loop reads CASSQVGGTGAAFF. For the CDR3, the DNA is TGCGCCAGCAGCCAAGTCGGGGGGACAGGGGCGGCTTTCTTT.

The chain combines TRBV28 with TRBJ2-7; TRBD1 matches at 7 bases. The CDR3 contains 14 residues. Germline CDR1 and CDR2: MDHEN and SYDVKM. The V and J ends lost 5 bases and 0 bases, in that order; junction bases with no gene match: 4. CDR3 in DNA: TGTGCCAGCAGTAATCCAGGGGGCTCCTACGAGCAGTACTTC. This sequence encodes CASSNPGGSYEQYF.

With respect to this clonotype: This may be a read error, as it is one base from a much larger clone. CDR3 sequence reads: CASSFGEETQYF. DNA for the CDR3: TGTGCCAGCAGCTTTGGGGAAGAGACCCAGTACTTC. V and J are TRBV7-6 and TRBJ2-5; D unresolved. This CDR3 is 12 amino acids long. V shed 3 bases and J shed 3 bases, with 5 bases lying between them. Germline V gene sequence: CDR1 SGHVS, CDR2 FNYEAQ.

This rearrangement joins TRBV4-1 to TRBJ1-6; D is ambiguous. Germline V gives CDR1 MGHRA, CDR2 YSYEKL. Deletions cut 0 bases from V and 3 bases from J, with 6 bases between. This CDR3 is built from 15 residues. CDR3 amino acids: CASSQDWGYNSPLHF. CDR3 nucleotides: TGCGCCAGCAGCCAAGATTGGGGCTATAATTCACCCCTCCACTTT.

In this sample, this clonotype turned up many times. The rearrangement joins TRBV19 to TRBJ1-5; the D is unclear. Per the germline V gene, CDR1 is LNHDA and CDR2 is SQIVND (reference sequence). The CDR3 totals 17 residues. The V end was cut by 4 bases, the J end by 0 bases, with 16 bases between. This CDR3 reads CASSNKNVGFSNQPQHF. The CDR3 region has the DNA TGTGCCAGTAGTAACAAGAATGTGGGTTTTAGCAATCAGCCCCAGCATTTT.

This clonotype was picked up many times. The V call is TRBV27, the J call TRBJ1-1; D remains ambiguous. From germline, CDR1 is MNHEY and CDR2 SMNVEV (reference sequence). The length of the CDR3 is 13 residues. Trimming stripped 5 bases from V and 0 bases from J, with 7 bases between. The CDR3 region is CASSPGMNTEAFF. As DNA, the CDR3 is TGTGCCAGCAGTCCTGGAATGAACACTGAAGCTTTCTTT.

Only a few counts were recorded for this clonotype. This chain joins TRBV13 and TRBJ2-7, with TRBD1 matching 8 bases. The CDR3 runs to 13 residues. Germline loops: CDR1 PRHDT, CDR2 FYEKMQ (reference sequence). J was trimmed by 6 bases and V by 3 bases; bases with no gene match: 4. The CDR3 coding sequence is TGTGCCAGCAGCTTCGGACAGGGAGGCGAGCAGTACTTC. Translating it yields CASSFGQGGEQYF.

The chain is built from TRBV24-1 and TRBJ2-1; 8 bases align to TRBD2. Germline CDR1 is KGHDR and CDR2 is SFDVKD. V shed 1 base and J 5 bases; nucleotides not matched to a gene: 6. This CDR3 spans 16 amino acids. The CDR3 loop is CATSDFPGGPHNEQFF. For the CDR3, the DNA is TGTGCCACCAGTGATTTTCCGGGGGGGCCCCACAATGAGCAGTTCTTC.

CDR3 region: CASSLEAQLQAFF. DNA for the CDR3: TGTGCCAGCAGCTTAGAGGCACAGCTCCAAGCTTTCTTT. The gene calls are TRBV7-8 and TRBJ1-1; the D is unclear. The germline V and J ends were trimmed by 1 base and 9 bases, with 12 bases remaining between them. There are 13 residues in the CDR3. Germline V gives CDR1 SGHVS, CDR2 FQNEAQ.

This clonotype was counted between two and nine times. CDR3 region: CARKTGGNTEAFF. The CDR3 DNA reads as TGTGCCCGAAAGACAGGGGGGAACACTGAAGCTTTCTTT. This sequence joins TRBV7-9 and TRBJ1-1; TRBD1 agrees at 9 bases. Germline CDR1 is SEHNR and CDR2 is FQNEAQ (reference sequence). This CDR3 region has 13 residues. Trimming removed 11 bases from V and 1 base from J; junction bases left unmatched: 5. Looking up the rest from reference TRBV7-9 and TRBJ1-1 gives the full variable domain: DTGVSQNPRHKITKRGQNVTFRCDPISEHNRLYWYRQTLGQGPEFLTYFQNEAQLEKSRLLSDRFSAERPKGSFSTLEIQRTEQGDSAMYLCARKTGGNTEAFFGQGTRLTVV.

The V call is TRBV6-6, the J call TRBJ2-2, with 7 bases fitting TRBD1. V lost 7 bases to trimming and J lost 4 bases; unmatched junction nucleotides: 15. The CDR3 runs to 17 residues. The germline V gene has CDR1 MNHNY and CDR2 SVGAGI (reference sequence). CDR3 in DNA: TGTGCCAGCATACTTGGATTTCGACAGGGAAGCACCGGGGAGCTGTTTTTT. Amino acids: CASILGFRQGSTGELFF.

This clonotype has a handful of counts. This rearrangement joins TRBV7-8 to TRBJ1-4; tentatively, D is TRBD1 (5 bases). The germline CDR1 and CDR2 sequences are SGHVS and FQNEAQ. The length of the CDR3 is 14 residues. Trimming shortened V by 5 bases and J by 10 bases, and 17 bases separated the two germline ends. The CDR3 protein is CASSLGDSKGKLFF. The CDR3, as DNA: TGTGCCAGCAGCCTCGGGGACTCGAAGGGAAAACTGTTTTTT.

This clonotype was detected a few times. The CDR3 here is CASSSSTSLQFF. CDR3 DNA sequence: TGCGCCAGCTCCTCATCCACATCTCTGCAGTTCTTC. The chain is built from TRBV4-3 and TRBJ2-1, with D hard to call. Between the trimmed V and J ends, which lost 8 bases and 12 bases, there was a span of 17 bases. The CDR3 extends over 12 amino acids. Germline V gene sequence: CDR1 LGHNA, CDR2 YSLEER.

The chain joins TRBV5-1 to TRBJ2-1; D unclear. CDR1 and CDR2 from the germline V gene are SGHRS and YFSETQ. The CDR3 length is 13 residues. V was shortened by 4 bases and J by 10 bases, with 15 bases between the two germline ends. CDR3 nucleotides: TGCGCCAGCAGCGGCCGTGGTCTTCGGGAGCAGTTCTTC. This codes for CASSGRGLREQFF.

The chain combines TRBV9 with TRBJ1-2; 10 bases are shared with TRBD1. CDR1 SGDLS and CDR2 YYNGEE come from the germline V gene. Losses at the gene ends were 3 bases for V and 3 bases for J; bases not matched to a gene: 8. The CDR3 spans 16 residues. The CDR3 bases are TGTGCCAGCAGCGGCCCCAGGACAGGGGGAGACTATGGCTACACCTTC. Translated: CASSGPRTGGDYGYTF.

This clonotype was observed a few times. The J gene is TRBJ2-1, the V gene TRBV12-3 or TRBV12-4, with D perhaps matching TRBD2 (6 bases). The CDR3 has 15 amino acids. V lost 3 bases and J 5 bases, leaving 14 bases between the germline ends. The CDR3 sequence is CASSFGQPGDNEQFF. The CDR3 DNA is TGTGCCAGCAGTTTCGGGCAACCGGGGGACAATGAGCAGTTCTTC.

The gene calls are TRBV24-1 and TRBJ2-1; the D is unclear. Germline V gives CDR1 KGHDR, CDR2 SFDVKD. This CDR3 comprises 12 residues. The V end was cut by 7 bases, the J end by 5 bases, with 8 bases between. The CDR3 bases are TGTGCCACCAGGGGGTCAGACAATGAGCAGTTCTTC. Translating it yields CATRGSDNEQFF.

The V gene is TRBV29-1, the J gene TRBJ1-1; no clear D gene. V lost 0 bases and J 3 bases, leaving 8 bases between the germline ends. The CDR3 runs to 13 residues. In germline, CDR1 is SQVTM, CDR2 ANQGSEA. CDR3 nucleotides: TGCAGCGTTGAAGAGGAAAATCACACTGAAGCTTTCTTT. Residues: CSVEEENHTEAFF.

In this sample, this clonotype turned up many times. The chain recombines TRBV7-3 with TRBJ2-3, with unresolved D. The CDR3 sequence is 14 residues long. Germline V gene sequence: CDR1 SGHTA, CDR2 FQGTGA. V was cut by 2 bases and J by 5 bases, with 11 bases left in between. The CDR3 reads CASSLAPGVDTQYF. CDR3 coding DNA: TGTGCCAGCAGCTTAGCCCCAGGAGTAGATACGCAGTATTTT.

The chain links TRBV7-9 to TRBJ1-2; D gene unclear. Looked up from germline, CDR1 is SEHNR and CDR2 is FQNEAQ (reference sequence). CDR3 length: 12 residues. Trimming shortened V by 7 bases and J by 3 bases, and 9 bases separated the two germline ends. The CDR3 DNA sequence: TGTGCCAGCATGGGCCAGGACTATGGCTACACCTTC. Translated, it gives CASMGQDYGYTF.

This clonotype was seen a few times. The rearrangement uses TRBV2 and TRBJ1-1; 8 nucleotides agree with TRBD1. Trimming at V came to 3 bases and at J to 1 base, leaving 7 bases not matched to a gene. Germline-derived CDR1 and CDR2 are SNHLY and FYNNEI. CDR3 length equals 16 residues. The CDR3 spells CASSDSRTGGNTEAFF. CDR3 bases: TGTGCCAGCAGTGATTCGCGCACAGGGGGGAACACTGAAGCTTTCTTT.

The chain employs TRBV9 and TRBJ1-2; 9 bases match TRBD1. Losses at the gene ends were 0 bases for V and 5 bases for J; bases not matched to a gene: 2. This CDR3 is 14 amino acids long. CDR1 is SGDLS, CDR2 YYNGEE, per germline. The CDR3 nucleotides are TGTGCCAGCAGCGTAGATGGGACAGGGTATGGCTACACCTTC. It encodes CASSVDGTGYGYTF. Looking up the rest from reference TRBV9 and TRBJ1-2 gives the full variable domain: DSGVTQTPKHLITATGQRVTLRCSPRSGDLSVYWYQQSLDQGLQFLIQYYNGEERAKGNILERFSAQQFPDLHSELNLSSLELGDSALYFCASSVDGTGYGYTFGSGTRLTVV.

On this clonotype itself: Lacking the conserved final phenylalanine or tryptophan, this CDR3 likely reflects a read error. This rearrangement joins TRBV7-6 to TRBJ1-2; TRBD1 aligns across 12 bases. The J segment lost 8 bases and the V segment lost 6 bases, leaving 7 bases of the junction unmatched. The CDR3 totals 14 residues. Germline V gives CDR1 SGHVS, CDR2 FNYEAQ. CDR3 nucleotides: TGTGCCAGCAGACCGGGACAGGGGGCGCGGGGCTACACCTAC. This gives the protein CASRPGQGARGYTY.